This T cell receptor (beta chain) is from a study of low-dose radiotherapy and immunotherapy resistance in tumors. Study information: Every six weeks patients received intravenous ipilimumab 1 mg/kg, and every two weeks they received intravenous nivolumab 240 mg.

For amplifying TCRs, the PCR ran for approximately 18 cycles with Phusion, which was used together with a constant-region primer and the adapter on the V primers. TCRdb re-called the reads through MiXCR, storing one row per CDR3 protein. Here the sample spans tens of thousands of distinct CDR3 sequences, approximately 12% being singletons. This clonotype has at least ten counts. Time point of the sample: before trial treatment. There are 15 residues in the CDR3. Trimming took 3 bases from V and 3 from J, leaving 12 bases between them. Germline V CDR1 and CDR2: KGHSH, LQKENI. The material sequenced was PBMCs, taken before treatment. This clonotype was sampled from a female donor with ovarian cancer. J is TRBJ1-5 and V is TRBV18, with D possibly being TRBD1 (6 bases). CDR3 DNA: TGTGCCAGCTCACCCCAGACAGGCCTCAATCAGCCCCAGCATTTT. Translated, it gives CASSPQTGLNQPQHF.